The clone carrying this T cell receptor (beta chain) was counted between two and nine times. Its antigen remains unknown. Generated by immunoSEQ multiplex PCR, the TCRdb table keeps only in-frame clones and is missing some. The sample holds 110,000 or so clones; around 90% are singletons and the top ten take 0.61%. The sample belongs to a study of a mutant IDH1 vaccine in newly diagnosed glioma. The overall study: Patients were given eight vaccinations, scheduled in weeks 1, 3, 5, 7, 11, 15, 19 and 23. Receipt of radiotherapy, temozolomide, or both preceded the study, and most received both. Whole-study findings and limits: Vaccine-induced immune responses were detected in around 93% of patients.

The time point here: week 11, during vaccination. Alongside topical imiquimod, each dose of vaccine comprised 300 ug of mutant IDH1 20-mer peptide. The V gene end was trimmed by 10 bases and the J gene end by 7 bases; junction bases not matched to a gene: 3. CDR1 and CDR2 (germline): SGHNT, YYREEE (reference sequence). This CDR3 region has 12 residues. This sequence originates from a woman in her forties or fifties with glioma. This specimen was PBMCs, taken from a glioma patient whose treatment included an IDH1 peptide vaccine. V usage is TRBV5-4 and J usage is TRBJ1-6; 9 bases match TRBD1. In DNA, the CDR3 is TGTGCCGCCGGGACAGGGAATTCACCCCTCCACTTT. Translated, it gives CAAGTGNSPLHF.